This T cell receptor beta chain was captured in a study of shared clonotypes between healthy human individuals. Germline CDR1 reads SGHRS; CDR2 reads YFSETQ. CDR3 length: 14 residues. The V gene lost 0 bases and the J gene lost 2 bases, with 9 bases spanning the gap. Profiled with immunoSEQ multiplex PCR; TCRdb holds only in-frame clones, not every one. The table shows about 360,000 clones, with more than 60% occurring only once. All donors were healthy HIV-negative adults lacking recent acute infections or vaccinations. The receptor's source is a man aged 30 to 39 in good health. The specimen sequenced was memory CD4+ T cells sorted from blood. The subset denotes: CD45RA-negative fraction. The chain combines TRBV5-1 with TRBJ2-7; either TRBD1 or TRBD2 may supply D (5 bases each). The CDR3 protein is CASSLERDPYEQYF. CDR3 DNA: TGCGCCAGCAGCTTGGAACGGGACCCCTACGAGCAGTACTTC.